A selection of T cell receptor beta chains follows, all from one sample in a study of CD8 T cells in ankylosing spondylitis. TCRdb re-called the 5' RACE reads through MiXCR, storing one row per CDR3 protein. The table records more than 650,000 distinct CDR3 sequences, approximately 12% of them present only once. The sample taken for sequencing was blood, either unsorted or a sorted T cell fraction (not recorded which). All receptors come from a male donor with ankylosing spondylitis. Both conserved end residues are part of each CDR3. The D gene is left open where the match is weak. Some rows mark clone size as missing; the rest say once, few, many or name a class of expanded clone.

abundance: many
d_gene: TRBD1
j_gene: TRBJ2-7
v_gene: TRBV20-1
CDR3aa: CSAIRGQGAYEQYF
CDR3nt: TGCAGTGCTATCAGGGGACAGGGGGCCTACGAGCAGTACTTC

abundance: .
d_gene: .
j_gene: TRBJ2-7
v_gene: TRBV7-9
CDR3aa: CASSLDSPGEQYF
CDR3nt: TGTGCCAGCAGCCTAGACTCTCCCGGGGAGCAGTACTTC

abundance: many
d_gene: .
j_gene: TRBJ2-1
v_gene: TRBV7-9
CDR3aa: CASSSLLASSYNEQFF
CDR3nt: TGTGCCAGCAGCTCGCTCCTAGCCTCGTCCTACAATGAGCAGTTCTTC

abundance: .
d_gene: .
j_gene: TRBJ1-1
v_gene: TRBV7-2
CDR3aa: CASSLNREDEAFF
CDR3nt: TGTGCCAGCAGCTTAAACAGGGAGGATGAAGCTTTCTTT

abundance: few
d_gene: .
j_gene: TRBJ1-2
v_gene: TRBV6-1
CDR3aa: CASSEWQSHGYTF
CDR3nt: TGTGCCAGCAGTGAATGGCAGTCGCATGGCTACACCTTC

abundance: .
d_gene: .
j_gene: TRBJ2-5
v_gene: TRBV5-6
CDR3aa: CASSLPPGRLYQETQYF
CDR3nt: TGTGCCAGCAGCTTACCTCCGGGACGTCTCTACCAAGAGACCCAGTACTTC

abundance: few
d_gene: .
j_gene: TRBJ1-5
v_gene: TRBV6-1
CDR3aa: CASSEISYNQPQHF
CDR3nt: TGTGCCAGCAGTGAAATCTCCTACAATCAGCCCCAGCATTTT

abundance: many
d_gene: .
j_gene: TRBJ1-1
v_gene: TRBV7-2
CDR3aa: CASSVSGYTEAFF
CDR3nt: TGTGCCAGCAGCGTTAGCGGGTACACTGAAGCTTTCTTT

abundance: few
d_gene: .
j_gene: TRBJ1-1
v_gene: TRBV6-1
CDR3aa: CASSPQRGGDTEAFF
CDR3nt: TGTGCCAGCAGCCCACAGAGGGGGGGGGACACTGAAGCTTTCTTT

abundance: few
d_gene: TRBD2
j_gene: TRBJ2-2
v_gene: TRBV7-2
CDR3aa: CASSSGLAEHTGELFF
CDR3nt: TGTGCCAGCAGCTCGGGACTAGCGGAACACACCGGGGAGCTGTTTTTT

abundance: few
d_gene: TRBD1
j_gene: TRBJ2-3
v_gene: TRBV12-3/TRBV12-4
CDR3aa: CASSSDRGGDTQYF
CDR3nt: TGTGCCAGCAGCTCGGACAGGGGGGGAGATACGCAGTATTTT

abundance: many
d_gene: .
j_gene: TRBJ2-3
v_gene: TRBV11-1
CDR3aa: CASRRDTPTDTQYF
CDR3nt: TGTGCCAGCAGACGGGACACCCCCACAGATACGCAGTATTTT

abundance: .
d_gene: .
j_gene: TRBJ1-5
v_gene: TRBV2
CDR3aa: CASSRGVPVAPNQPQHF
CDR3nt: TGTGCCAGCAGTAGGGGGGTCCCTGTAGCACCGAATCAGCCCCAGCATTTT

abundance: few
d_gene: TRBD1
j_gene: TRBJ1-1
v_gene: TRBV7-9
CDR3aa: CASSLDRGSATEAFF
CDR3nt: TGTGCCAGCAGCTTAGACAGGGGCTCGGCGACTGAAGCTTTCTTT

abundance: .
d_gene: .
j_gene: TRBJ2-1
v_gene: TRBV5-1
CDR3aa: CASSLVPNEQFF
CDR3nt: TGCGCCAGCAGCTTGGTACCCAATGAGCAGTTCTTC

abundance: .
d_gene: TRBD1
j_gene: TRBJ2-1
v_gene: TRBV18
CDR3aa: CASSQDRLGQFF
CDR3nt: TGTGCCAGCTCACAGGACAGGTTGGGGCAGTTCTTC

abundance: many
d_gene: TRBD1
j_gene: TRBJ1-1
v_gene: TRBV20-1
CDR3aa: CTSARGQDTEAFF
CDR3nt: TGCACTTCGGCAAGGGGGCAGGACACTGAAGCTTTCTTT

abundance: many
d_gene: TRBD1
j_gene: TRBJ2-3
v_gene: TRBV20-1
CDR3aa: CSGSRGRDTQYF
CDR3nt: TGCAGTGGGAGTAGGGGGCGGGATACGCAGTATTTT

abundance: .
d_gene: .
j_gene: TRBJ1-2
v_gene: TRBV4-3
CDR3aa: CASSKDIYANYGYTF
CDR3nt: TGCGCCAGCAGCAAGGACATTTACGCTAACTATGGCTACACCTTC

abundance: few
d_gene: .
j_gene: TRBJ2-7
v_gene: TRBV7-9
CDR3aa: CASSLQVSYEQYF
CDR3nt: TGTGCCAGCAGCCTACAGGTCTCCTACGAGCAGTACTTC

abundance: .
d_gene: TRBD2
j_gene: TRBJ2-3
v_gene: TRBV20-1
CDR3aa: CSATLLAGVDTQYF
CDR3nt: TGCAGTGCTACATTACTAGCGGGAGTGGATACGCAGTATTTT

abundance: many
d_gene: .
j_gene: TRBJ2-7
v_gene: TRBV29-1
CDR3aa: CSVGDPYLEQYF
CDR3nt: TGCAGCGTGGGGGATCCGTACCTCGAGCAGTACTTC

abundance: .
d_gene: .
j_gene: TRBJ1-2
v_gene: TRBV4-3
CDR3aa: CASSQAPEGKDYGYTF
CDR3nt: TGCGCCAGCAGCCAAGCGCCGGAGGGGAAGGACTATGGCTACACCTTC

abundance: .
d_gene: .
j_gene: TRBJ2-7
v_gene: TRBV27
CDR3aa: CASREQGNEQYF
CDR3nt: TGTGCCAGCCGTGAACAGGGCAACGAGCAGTACTTC

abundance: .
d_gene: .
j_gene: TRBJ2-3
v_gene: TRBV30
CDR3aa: CAWSVGSFGDTQYF
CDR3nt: TGTGCCTGGAGCGTCGGGTCATTCGGAGATACGCAGTATTTT

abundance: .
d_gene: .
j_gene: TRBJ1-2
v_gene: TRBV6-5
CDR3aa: CASSWAPRGGGYTF
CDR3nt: TGTGCCAGCAGTTGGGCCCCCCGGGGGGGCGGCTACACCTTC

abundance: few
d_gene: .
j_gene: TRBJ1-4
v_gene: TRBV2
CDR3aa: CASSEQGGGEKLFF
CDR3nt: TGTGCCAGCAGTGAACAGGGCGGAGGTGAAAAACTGTTTTTT

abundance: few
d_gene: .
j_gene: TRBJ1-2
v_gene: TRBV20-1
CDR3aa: CSARGTEFLYGYTF
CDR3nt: TGCAGTGCTAGAGGGACAGAATTTCTCTATGGTTACACCTTC

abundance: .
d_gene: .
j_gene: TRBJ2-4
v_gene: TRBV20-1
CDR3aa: CSASGGAKNIQYF
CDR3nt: TGCAGTGCCAGCGGTGGGGCCAAAAACATTCAGTACTTC

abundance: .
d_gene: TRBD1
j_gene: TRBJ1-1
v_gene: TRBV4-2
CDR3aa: CASSYTGGEMNTEAFF
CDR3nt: TGTGCCAGCAGTTACACAGGGGGCGAGATGAACACTGAAGCTTTCTTT

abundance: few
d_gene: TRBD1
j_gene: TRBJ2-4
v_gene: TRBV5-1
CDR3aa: CASSPRTGGGGKNIQYF
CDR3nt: TGCGCCAGCAGCCCCAGGACAGGGGGAGGGGGCAAAAACATTCAGTACTTC

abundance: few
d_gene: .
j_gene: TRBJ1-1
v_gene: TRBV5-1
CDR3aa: CASSLDGGSYTEAFF
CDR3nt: TGCGCCAGCAGCTTGGATGGAGGGTCGTACACTGAAGCTTTCTTT

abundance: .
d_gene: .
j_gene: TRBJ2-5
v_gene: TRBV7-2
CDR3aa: CASSLAGLGTETQYF
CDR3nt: TGTGCCAGCAGCTTAGCCGGCTTGGGTACGGAGACCCAGTACTTC

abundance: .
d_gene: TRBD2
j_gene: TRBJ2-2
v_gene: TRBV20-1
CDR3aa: CSASGTSPNTGELFF
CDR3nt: TGCAGTGCTAGTGGGACTAGCCCGAACACCGGGGAGCTGTTTTTT

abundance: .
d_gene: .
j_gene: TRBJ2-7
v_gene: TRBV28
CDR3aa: CASSLTKGTLYEQYF
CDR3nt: TGTGCCAGCAGTTTGACTAAGGGGACACTCTACGAGCAGTACTTC

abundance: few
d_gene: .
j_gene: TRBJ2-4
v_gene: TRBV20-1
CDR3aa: CSAFDSFKNIQYF
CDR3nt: TGCAGTGCTTTCGACAGCTTTAAAAACATTCAGTACTTC

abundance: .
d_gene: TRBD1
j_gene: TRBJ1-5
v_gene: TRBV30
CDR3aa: CAWRDQDRESQPQHF
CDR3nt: TGTGCCTGGAGGGATCAGGACAGGGAAAGTCAGCCCCAGCATTTT

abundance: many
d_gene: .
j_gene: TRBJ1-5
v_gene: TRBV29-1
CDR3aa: CSVTTGGGQPQHF
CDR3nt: TGCAGCGTTACGACCGGCGGCGGTCAGCCCCAGCATTTT

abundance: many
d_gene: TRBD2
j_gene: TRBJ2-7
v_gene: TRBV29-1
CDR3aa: CSVASGYEQYF
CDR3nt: TGCAGCGTTGCTAGCGGCTACGAGCAGTACTTC

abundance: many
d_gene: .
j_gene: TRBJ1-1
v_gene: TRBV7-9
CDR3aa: CASSLKNTEAFF
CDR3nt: TGTGCCAGCAGCTTAAAGAACACTGAAGCTTTCTTT

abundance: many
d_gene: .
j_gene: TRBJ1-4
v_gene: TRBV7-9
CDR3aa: CASSPSGGSNEKLFF
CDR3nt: TGTGCCAGCAGCCCCTCGGGGGGGTCTAATGAAAAACTGTTTTTT

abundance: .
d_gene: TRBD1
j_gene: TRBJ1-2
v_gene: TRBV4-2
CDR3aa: CASSQDRQGLRYGYTF
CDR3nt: TGTGCCAGCAGCCAAGACCGACAGGGTCTTCGGTATGGCTACACCTTC

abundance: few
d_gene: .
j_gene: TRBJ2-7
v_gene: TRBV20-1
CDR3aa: CSATIQNYEQYF
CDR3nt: TGCAGTGCTACGATACAGAACTACGAGCAGTACTTC

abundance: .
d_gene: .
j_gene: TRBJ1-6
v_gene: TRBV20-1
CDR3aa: CSASGDNSPLHF
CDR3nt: TGCAGTGCGTCAGGTGATAATTCACCCCTCCACTTT

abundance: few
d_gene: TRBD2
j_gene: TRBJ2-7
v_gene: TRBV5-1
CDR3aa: CASSLASGGDRYEQYF
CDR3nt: TGCGCCAGCAGCTTGGCGTCGGGAGGAGACCGATACGAGCAGTACTTC

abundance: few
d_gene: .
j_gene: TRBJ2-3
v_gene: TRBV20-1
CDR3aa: CSARDISWQATSTDTQYF
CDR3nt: TGCAGTGCTAGAGATATAAGTTGGCAGGCAACTAGCACAGATACGCAGTATTTT

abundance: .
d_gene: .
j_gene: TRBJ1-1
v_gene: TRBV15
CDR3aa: CATSRARNTEAFF
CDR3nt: TGTGCCACCAGCAGAGCTCGGAACACTGAAGCTTTCTTT

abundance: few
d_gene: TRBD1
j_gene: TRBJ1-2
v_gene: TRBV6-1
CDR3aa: CASSATGQGFYGYTF
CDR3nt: TGTGCCAGCAGTGCCACGGGACAGGGATTCTATGGCTACACCTTC

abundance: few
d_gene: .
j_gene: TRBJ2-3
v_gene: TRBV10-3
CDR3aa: CAISESREITDTQYF
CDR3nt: TGTGCCATCAGTGAGTCTAGGGAGATCACAGATACGCAGTATTTT

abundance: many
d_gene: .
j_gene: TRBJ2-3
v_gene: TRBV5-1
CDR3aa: CASSLKGSDTQYF
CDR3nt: TGCGCCAGCAGCTTAAAAGGGTCAGATACGCAGTATTTT

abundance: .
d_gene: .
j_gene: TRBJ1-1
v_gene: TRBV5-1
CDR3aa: CASSLSGLDTEALF
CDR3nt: TGCGCCAGCAGCTTGTCCGGGTTGGACACTGAAGCTCTCTTT

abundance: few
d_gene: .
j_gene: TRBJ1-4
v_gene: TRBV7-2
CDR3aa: CASSKERDEKLFF
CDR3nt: TGTGCCAGCAGCAAAGAGAGGGATGAAAAACTGTTTTTT

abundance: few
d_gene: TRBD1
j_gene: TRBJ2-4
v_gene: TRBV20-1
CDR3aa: CSARNRGADIQYF
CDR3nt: TGCAGTGCTAGAAACAGGGGTGCGGACATTCAGTACTTC

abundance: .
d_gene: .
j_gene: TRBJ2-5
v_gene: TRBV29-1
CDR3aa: CSVDAIASWETQYF
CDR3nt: TGCAGCGTTGACGCCATAGCGAGCTGGGAGACCCAGTACTTC

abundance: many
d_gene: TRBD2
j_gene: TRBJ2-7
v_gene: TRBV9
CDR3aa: CASSVGLAGVLEQYF
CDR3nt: TGTGCCAGCAGCGTAGGACTAGCGGGAGTTCTCGAGCAGTACTTC

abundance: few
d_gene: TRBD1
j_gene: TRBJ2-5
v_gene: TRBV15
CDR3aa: CATSRGRTGGQETQYF
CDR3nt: TGTGCCACCAGCAGAGGTCGGACAGGGGGGCAAGAGACCCAGTACTTC

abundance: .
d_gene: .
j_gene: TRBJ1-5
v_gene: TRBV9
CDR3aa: CASSVALEIGQPQHF
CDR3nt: TGTGCCAGCAGCGTAGCTTTGGAGATCGGGCAGCCCCAGCATTTT